This T cell receptor (beta chain) was recorded in a study of breast tumors, draining lymph nodes, adjacent tissues. TCRdb ran MiXCR on the multiplex PCR reads and lists one entry per CDR3 protein. The sample carries roughly 70,000 distinct CDR3 sequences, approximately 47% recorded once. Trimming left V 0 bases short and J 0 bases short, with 13 bases between. In germline, CDR1 is MGHRA, CDR2 YSYEKL. The CDR3 loop spans 17 amino acids. Study findings and constraints: Tumor T cell lymph node origin was a supported hypothesis, not proven. Compared with basal-like, luminal-like tumors shared significantly more repertoire with nontumor tissue.

Of note for this clonotype: Its antigen remains unknown.

The chain has TRBV4-1 and TRBJ2-3; D tentatively fits TRBD1 or TRBD2 (5 bases each). The clonotype originates from a female donor with breast cancer. Some clones in this sample may be carry-over from other donors' samples. Sequenced: breast tumor tissue. CDR3 amino acids: CASSQEGLSGSTDTQYF. The CDR3 nucleotides are TGCGCCAGCAGCCAAGAGGGGCTCAGCGGCAGCACAGATACGCAGTATTTT.